The source of this TCR beta chain is a study of T cells in localized non-small cell lung cancer. CDR3 length: 12 amino acids. Trimming took off 6 bases at V and 7 bases at J, with 12 bases between the two ends. Germline-derived CDR1 and CDR2 are LNHDA and SQIVND (reference sequence). Clones were read by immunoSEQ multiplex PCR, and TCRdb kept only the in-frame ones, dropping some. The data hold approximately 11,000 clones, with about four fifths observed a single time. The chain uses TRBV19 and TRBJ1-2; possible D gene TRBD1, 5 bases. The material sequenced was peripheral blood mononuclear cells, taken before any cancer treatment. This receptor was taken from a female donor older than 55 with stage II lung adenocarcinoma. The CDR3 loop is CASSQGPSGYTF. CDR3 nucleotide sequence: TGTGCCAGTAGCCAGGGTCCTTCTGGCTACACCTTC.